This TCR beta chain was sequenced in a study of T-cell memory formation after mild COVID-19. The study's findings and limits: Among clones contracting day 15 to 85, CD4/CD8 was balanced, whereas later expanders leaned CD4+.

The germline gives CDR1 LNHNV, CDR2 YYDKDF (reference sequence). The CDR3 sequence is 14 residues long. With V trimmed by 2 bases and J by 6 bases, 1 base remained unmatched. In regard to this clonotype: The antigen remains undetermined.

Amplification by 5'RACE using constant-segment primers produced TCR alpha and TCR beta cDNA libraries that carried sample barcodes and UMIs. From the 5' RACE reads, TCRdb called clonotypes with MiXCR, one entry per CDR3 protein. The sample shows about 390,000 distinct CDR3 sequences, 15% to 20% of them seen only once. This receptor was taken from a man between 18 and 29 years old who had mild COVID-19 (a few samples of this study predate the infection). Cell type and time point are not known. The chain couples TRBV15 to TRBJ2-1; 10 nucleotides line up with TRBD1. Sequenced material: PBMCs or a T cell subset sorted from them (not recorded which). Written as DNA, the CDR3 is TGTGCCACCAGCAGATGGGACAGGGGCAATGAGCAGTTCTTC. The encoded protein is CATSRWDRGNEQFF.